This T cell receptor beta chain was sequenced during a study of blood T cell repertoires in COVID-19. Study-wide context: The samples span acute and convalescent COVID-19 from the United States, Italy and Spain. The analysed material was cDNA or gDNA that came from T cells, B-cell-depleted T cells, or PBMCs.

Profiling relied on immunoSEQ multiplex PCR, and the TCRdb table lists in-frame clones only, not all of them. This repertoire shows over 90,000 clones, around 87% found once; its top ten account for about 20%. This CDR3 comprises 16 residues. The ends lost 7 bases at V and 4 bases at J; junction bases unmatched: 9. Germline values: CDR1 LNHDA, CDR2 SQIVND (reference sequence). The chain couples TRBV19 to TRBJ1-5, with TRBD1 matching 11 bases. The sample comprised peripheral blood. This clonotype originated in a human donor in a cohort sampled during active COVID-19. The CDR3 here is CASMGGTGGANQPQHF. The CDR3 DNA reads TGTGCCAGTATGGGCGGGACAGGGGGAGCGAATCAGCCCCAGCATTTT.